This record looks at one TCR beta chain sequence and its context. This clonotype was seen a handful of times. Its antigen has not been determined. No base-level quality is on record; no much larger clone is a single base apart. This sample stems from a study of CD8+CD57+ T cells in acquired aplastic anemia (dated by TCRdb to between 2018 and 2020). Describing the broader study: A mean of around 3.2 ug of DNA, ranging from about 0.2 to 27.4 ug, was extracted from sorted CD4+ and CD8+ cells. CD8+CD57+ expansion was defined as a frequency above the mean frequency observed in healthy subjects. General findings and caveats noted by the study authors: Roughly 29 CD8+ CDR3 sequences were shared between patients and controls but appeared highly expressed in patients and within their immunodominant clones. Patients and healthy controls showed no significant difference in CD8+ Simpson's diversity (P=0.060).

The germline V gene sets CDR1 to SGHVS and CDR2 to FQNEAQ. The CDR3 goes from the cysteine to the phenylalanine over 12 residues. The sequence is cut down to CDR3 DNA, 36 bases in frame from base 1. V is pared back by 8 bases and J by 2 bases, with 8 bases lying between the germline termini. Expansion of CD8+CD57+ cells had been shown by flow cytometry in the patients chosen for sequencing. Every patient had severe acquired aplastic anemia, diagnosed using the International Study of Aplastic Anemia and Agranulocytosis and Camitta criteria. No patient had received any therapy when blood was sampled. In this study, sorted CD4+ and CD8+ T cells from the blood of healthy subjects and of severe aplastic anemia patients had their TCR repertoires deep-sequenced. In the USA, patient enrollment took place under clinicaltrials.gov protocols 00001620, 01623167, 00001397, 00071045, 00081523 and 00961064. Ficoll-Paque density gradient centrifugation was used to isolate peripheral blood mononuclear cells. Before DNA was extracted, CD4+ and CD8+ T cells were sorted using either FACS or magnetic beads.

Profiling of TCR beta VDJ combinations and CDR3 sequences used genomic DNA as the template. TCR repertoire sequencing was run on an Illumina HiSeq 2000. Per the source publication's procedure: TRBV/TRBJ rearrangement plots, CDR3 size and DJ length profiles, and Simpson's diversity index were used to evaluate the repertoires. The immunodominant clone was defined as the most abundant DNA sequence in deep sequencing data. CDR3 amino acid sequences were screened for sharing across subjects and compared with published repertoires and the VDJdb database. The public sequencing data were trimmed at Q25 with fastp and processed into clonotypes with MiXCR by TCRdb, which kept only in-frame beta chains. When rows share a CDR3 protein, they turn into one entry using the most common DNA and genes. The V and J calls shown here were made by TCRdb, not taken from the authors' results. The sample yields 75,000 to 100,000 distinct CDR3 sequences; around 62% were counted once. Around three fifths of the sample comes from the top ten.

Sample: sorted CD4+, CD8+, or CD8+CD57+ T cells (not recorded which) from PBMCs. The chain is encoded by TRBV7-8 joined to TRBJ2-3; the best D guess is TRBD2, with 6 bases matching. The receptor was isolated from a human donor with aplastic anemia. Here the CDR3 is given as CASGLSTDTQYF. The bases read TGTGCCAGCGGACTATCCACAGATACGCAGTATTTT.